The following is a T cell receptor beta chain sequence with its context. Its antigen is currently unknown. Assay: immunoSEQ multiplex PCR; the TCRdb copy retains only in-frame clones and omits some. Among tens of thousands of clones, 80% to 95% were seen once, and the ten largest hold 1.6%. The sample originates from a study of Tregs in tolerant kidney transplant recipients. Related graft donors supplied nonmyeloablative bone marrow transplants, and mixed chimerism was transient. Unstimulated Tregs (CD4+CD25+CD127-) and CD4+CD25- non-Tregs were sorted from PBMCs. The study's findings and limits: Biological reproducibility was not directly addressed, but technical replication error appeared minimal.

Germline values: CDR1 LGHNT, CDR2 FRNRAP. Germline trimming cut 0 bases from V and 6 bases from J; bases unmatched to any gene: 11. The CDR3 is 18 residues long. The V gene is TRBV12-5, the J gene TRBJ2-7; 13 bases are shared with TRBD2. The material was CD4+ T cells from blood (PBMCs), obtained 12 months after the transplant. The receptor was isolated from a human patient who received a combined kidney and bone marrow transplant. Some T cells here may be from the graft donor. The CDR3: CASGLVHGLAGEESEQYF. The CDR3 bases are TGTGCTAGTGGTTTGGTACACGGACTAGCGGGAGAGGAAAGCGAGCAGTACTTC.